The rows below give T cell receptor beta chains drawn from one sample of a study of glioma-infiltrating T cells. Via MiXCR, TCRdb re-called the multiplex PCR reads, giving one row per CDR3 protein. The repertoire consists of 150,000 to 200,000 distinct CDR3 sequences, with about 46% occurring once and the leading ten covering over 4%. Material: glioma tissue, nonneoplastic brain tissue, or PBMCs (not recorded which). The receptors stem from a human donor with low-grade glioma or glioblastoma, undergoing nonglioma brain surgery, or in good health (not recorded which). Each CDR3 is given with its conserved first and last residue. A D gene is named only where the DNA matches it firmly. Rows give clone size only sometimes, using once, few, many, or a class for an expanded clone.

j_call clone_size v_call d_call cdr3_length cdr3_nt cdr3_aa
TRBJ2-7 many TRBV28 - 14 TGTGCCAGCAGTTCTCCCTCAGCCCTCTACGAGCAGTACTTC CASSSPSALYEQYF
TRBJ2-6 few TRBV19 - 15 TGTGCCAGTAGTATTTCGCTCTCTGGGGCCAACGTCCTGACTTTC CASSISLSGANVLTF
TRBJ1-1 few TRBV19 TRBD1 14 TGTGCCAGTAGAAGACAGGGCAGCGGGCCTGAAGCTTTCTTT CASRRQGSGPEAFF
TRBJ2-1 many TRBV3-1 - 15 TGTGCCAGCAGCACCCCATACGGGGGAGCAGATGAGCAGTTCTTC CASSTPYGGADEQFF
TRBJ2-7 many TRBV27 TRBD2 14 TGTGCCAGCCGTTTCGGGACCGGGACTAGTCCGCAGTACTTC CASRFGTGTSPQYF
TRBJ2-3 many TRBV10-3 - 14 TGTGCCATCTCTATTTCGACTAGTTCCGATACGCAGTATTTT CAISISTSSDTQYF
TRBJ1-5 many TRBV6-1 - 14 TGTGCCAGCAGTTCAAGGGGGGGCAATCAGCCCCAGCATTTT CASSSRGGNQPQHF
TRBJ1-1 many TRBV27 TRBD1 14 TGTGCCAGCAGTTTTGGGACAGGGAGTACTGAAGCTTTCTTT CASSFGTGSTEAFF
TRBJ1-1 many TRBV28 - 13 TGTGCCAGCACATACAGGGTAGAAAAAGAAGCTTTCTTT CASTYRVEKEAFF
TRBJ1-5 many TRBV7-8 - 16 TGTGCCAGCAGCCCGAGCCGACAACTTAAAGGTCAGCCCCAGCATTTT CASSPSRQLKGQPQHF
TRBJ2-6 - TRBV28 - 12 TGTGCCCCCGGGTCCGGGGCCAACGGCCTGACTTTC CAPGSGANGLTF
TRBJ2-1 - TRBV20-1 TRBD2 18 TGCAGTGCTAGAGATCACTATAGCCCAGCGGGAGACCTCAATGAGCAGTTCTTC CSARDHYSPAGDLNEQFF
TRBJ2-1 - TRBV18 TRBD2 17 TGTGCCAGCTCACCGGGGATAGCGGGAGAGTCGTACAATGAGCAGTTCTTC CASSPGIAGESYNEQFF
TRBJ1-6 many TRBV4-1 - 16 TGCGCCAGCAGCCAAACACAGGTAACGAGGAATTCACCCCTCCACTTT CASSQTQVTRNSPLHF
TRBJ2-3 many TRBV6-1 - 14 TGTGCCAGCAGTCACGACAGATTCACAGATACGCAGTATTTT CASSHDRFTDTQYF
TRBJ2-2 - TRBV6-5 - 13 TGTGCCAGCAGTTGCACAAGGAACGGGGAGCTGTTTTTT CASSCTRNGELFF
TRBJ1-4 - TRBV20-1 - 15 TGCAGTGCTAGAGATAGGATAGCTCTTTCGGAAAAGCTGTTTTTT CSARDRIALSEKLFF
TRBJ2-7 - TRBV6-2/TRBV6-3 TRBD2 16 TGTGCCAGCAGTTACTCACTAGCGGCCTTGACCTACGAGCAGTACTTC CASSYSLAALTYEQYF
TRBJ2-7 - TRBV28 TRBD2 15 TGTGCCAGCAGTACCCCTAGCGGTGATACCTACCAGCAGTACTTC CASSTPSGDTYQQYF
TRBJ1-1 many TRBV6-4 - 15 TGTGCCAGCAGTGTAGAGCCCTTCATGAACACTGAAGCTTTCTTT CASSVEPFMNTEAFF
TRBJ2-5 many TRBV28 - 15 TGTGCCAGCAGTTTATCCCGTCTGGCGGGGGAGACCCAGTACTTC CASSLSRLAGETQYF
TRBJ2-5 few TRBV2 TRBD2 15 TGTGCCAGCAGTGAAGCCGGGACTAGCCTCGAGACCCAGTACTTC CASSEAGTSLETQYF
TRBJ2-3 - TRBV27 - 15 TGTGCCAGCAGACCGGGCAGGGCCGGCACGGATACGCAGTATTTT CASRPGRAGTDTQYF
TRBJ2-7 - TRBV2 - 13 TGTGCCAGCAGTGTGAATAGTCAGGGCGAGCAGTACTTC CASSVNSQGEQYF
TRBJ2-3 many TRBV27 - 13 TGTGCCAGCAGTCGCCCCTTTCCAGATACGCAGTATTTT CASSRPFPDTQYF
TRBJ2-7 few TRBV19 - 13 TGTGCCAGTAGTCAACAGGGAGGTCTCGAGCAGTACTTC CASSQQGGLEQYF
TRBJ2-7 many TRBV27 - 13 TGTGCCAGCGGCACCCAGAGCTCCTACGAGCAGTACTTC CASGTQSSYEQYF
TRBJ2-5 few TRBV7-2 - 13 TGTGCCAGCAGCTTACCCCCTGTGAGGACCCAGTACTTC CASSLPPVRTQYF
TRBJ2-3 many TRBV2 - 11 TGTGCCGGCAGTGAACTAGATACGCAGTATTTT CAGSELDTQYF
TRBJ2-1 - TRBV6-4 - 13 TGTGCCAGCAGAGCATCCGGGGACAATGAGCAGTTCTTC CASRASGDNEQFF
TRBJ2-2 many TRBV7-9 - 15 TGTGCCAGCAGTTTTCAGGACGGTGACACCGGGGAGCTGTTTTTT CASSFQDGDTGELFF
TRBJ2-2 - TRBV7-9 TRBD1 17 TGTGCCAGCAGCTCGACCCGACAGGGCCCGAACACCGGGGAGCTGTTTTTT CASSSTRQGPNTGELFF
TRBJ1-5 few TRBV19 - 14 TGTGCCAGTAGGGTTCTCGCGAGGAATCAGCCCCAGCATTTT CASRVLARNQPQHF
TRBJ2-7 many TRBV28 - 15 TGTGCCAGCAGCATTTCTAGCGCGGGAAGCTACGAGCAGTACTTC CASSISSAGSYEQYF
TRBJ2-3 many TRBV7-2 - 15 TGTGCCAGCACCACCTCCCGGGCCCGCACAGATACGCAGTATTTT CASTTSRARTDTQYF
TRBJ1-4 many TRBV20-1 TRBD1 15 TGCAGTGCTAGCCCGCTTGACAGGGCCAATGAAAAACTGTTTTTT CSASPLDRANEKLFF
TRBJ1-1 - TRBV29-1 - 13 TGCAGCGTTGATCGGGGTCTAGGCACTGAAGCTTTCTTT CSVDRGLGTEAFF
TRBJ1-2 many TRBV2 - 14 TGTGCCAGCAGTGAGCAGGCGGCGGGTTATGGCTACACCTTC CASSEQAAGYGYTF
TRBJ1-1 - TRBV3-1 - 12 TGTGCCAGCAGCCACTACGATGCTGAAGCTTTCTTT CASSHYDAEAFF
TRBJ1-4 many TRBV28 - 15 TGTGCCAGCAGTCCCTCCAGGGGCGCACGGGAAAAACTGTTTTTT CASSPSRGAREKLFF
TRBJ2-2 many TRBV20-1 TRBD2 16 TGCAGTGCTTACTCCTCAGCGGGAGGCTACACCGGGGAGCTGTTTTTT CSAYSSAGGYTGELFF
TRBJ1-1 many TRBV28 - 13 TGTGCCAGCAGTTTAGTAGGGGGAACTGAAGCTTTCTTT CASSLVGGTEAFF
TRBJ1-5 once TRBV10-2 - 14 TGCGCCAGCAGTGGAGGGGACACGTGGCAGCCCCAGCATTTT CASSGGDTWQPQHF
TRBJ2-3 - TRBV9 - 15 TGTGCCAGCAGCGCCCTTGGGTCCCTCAGAGATACGCAGTATTTT CASSALGSLRDTQYF
TRBJ2-3 many TRBV28 - 13 TGTGCCAGCAACCGACCGCTTACAGATACGCAGTATTTT CASNRPLTDTQYF
TRBJ1-1 - TRBV12-3/TRBV12-4 - 15 TGTGCCAGCAGTTTGATTGGGGGCATGGGGACTGAAGCTTTCTTT CASSLIGGMGTEAFF
TRBJ2-1 many TRBV6-1 TRBD2 15 TGTGCCAGCAGTGTAGCGGGAGGTTCCTACAATGAGCAGTTCTTC CASSVAGGSYNEQFF
TRBJ2-1 many TRBV20-1 - 14 TGCAGTGCTAGATACCTGGCAGGGAACAATGAGCAGTTCTTC CSARYLAGNNEQFF
TRBJ2-3 many TRBV6-1 - 11 TGTGCCAGCCTCCTCGTAGATACGCAGTATTTT CASLLVDTQYF
TRBJ2-5 many TRBV20-1 - 13 TGCAGTGCTCATACAGATAACCAAGAGACCCAGTACTTC CSAHTDNQETQYF
TRBJ2-3 - TRBV29-1 - 19 TGCAGCGTTGAATTTAATTTTCTTGATGGGAGTAGCGGCACAGATACGCAGTATTTT CSVEFNFLDGSSGTDTQYF
TRBJ2-7 medium-sized TRBV20-1 TRBD1 14 TGCAGTGCGCACAGGGGGTCTTCCTCCTACGAGCAGTACTTC CSAHRGSSSYEQYF
TRBJ2-7 - TRBV7-8 - 14 TGTGCCAGCAGCTTCGGGACCAGAAACAATGAGCAGTACTTC CASSFGTRNNEQYF
TRBJ2-5 - TRBV6-5 - 15 TGTGCCAGCAGTTACTCTGGAGAGCCCCAAGAGACCCAGTACTTC CASSYSGEPQETQYF
TRBJ2-1 - TRBV4-1 TRBD2 15 TGCGCCAGCAGCCAAGAACGCGGGAGGGCCGCTGAGCAGTTCTTC CASSQERGRAAEQFF
TRBJ2-1 many TRBV7-6 - 16 TGTGCCAGCAGCTCCCCCGGGAGCGGCTCCTACAATGAGCAGTTCTTC CASSSPGSGSYNEQFF
TRBJ2-5 few TRBV3-1 TRBD2 18 TGTGCCAGCAGCCAAGATACTTTTGTAGCGGGAGGAAAAGAGACCCAGTACTTC CASSQDTFVAGGKETQYF
TRBJ2-6 - TRBV6-1 - 16 TGTGCCAGCAGAGCCAGGGGAATCTCTGGGGCCAACGTCCTGACTTTC CASRARGISGANVLTF
TRBJ1-1 - TRBV5-1 - 15 TGCGCCAGCAGACCCCCAACAGGTATGAACACTGAAGCTTTCTTT CASRPPTGMNTEAFF